The 27 T cell receptor beta chains presented below share a single source sample, sequenced in a study of blood T cell repertoires in COVID-19. Sequencing was performed with immunoSEQ multiplex PCR; in TCRdb, only in-frame clones are kept and a portion is missing. The sample shows 300,000 to 500,000 clones, roughly 86% of them seen only once. Specimen: PBMCs or T cells enriched from blood (not recorded which). These receptor sequences come from a woman in her 40s with acute COVID-19.

The chain carries TRBV15 and TRBJ2-5, with 7 bases lining up with TRBD1. The CDR3 spans 15 residues. Germline loops: CDR1 LNHNV, CDR2 YYDKDF (reference sequence). V was pared by 0 bases and J by 2 bases, with 3 bases of the junction left unmatched. Here the CDR3 reads CATSRDLGQQETQYF. CDR3 bases: TGTGCCACCAGCAGAGATTTGGGACAGCAAGAGACCCAGTACTTC.

The chain is built from TRBV5-4 and TRBJ1-2; TRBD1 might be the D (6 bases). The CDR3 runs 15 residues. V lost 2 bases to trimming and J lost 3 bases, with 14 bases between them. Germline V gene data show CDR1 as SGHNT and CDR2 as YYREEE (reference sequence). The CDR3 is CASSFRRGGDYGYTF. CDR3 sequence (DNA): TGTGCCAGCAGCTTTCGCAGGGGAGGGGACTATGGCTACACCTTC.

This clone was recorded a few times. V usage is TRBV23-1 and J usage is TRBJ2-7; 7 positions match TRBD1. TRBV23-1 is known as an ORF, though its function is uncertain. V lost 10 bases to trimming and J lost 2 bases; unmatched junction nucleotides: 14. CDR3 length equals 15 residues. The CDR3 here is CANLDDRENPYEQYF. The DNA for the CDR3 is TGCGCCAACCTTGACGACAGGGAAAATCCCTACGAGCAGTACTTC.

This clone was found a few times. The chain has TRBV3-1 (or the pseudogene TRBV3-2) and TRBJ1-4; D not certain. Germline assignment: CDR1 LGHDT and CDR2 YNNKEL (reference sequence). V was cut by 0 bases and J by 11 bases, with 10 bases left in between. There are 13 residues in the CDR3. In nucleotides, the CDR3 is TGTGCCAGCAGCCAAGAACGATGGAGCAAACTGTTTTTT. Translated, it gives CASSQERWSKLFF.

This sequence joins TRBV3-1 (or the pseudogene TRBV3-2) and TRBJ1-2; 8 nucleotides agree with TRBD1. Unmatched junction bases numbered 4, after V lost 1 base and J lost 0 bases. The CDR3 extends over 16 amino acids. Germline CDR1 LGHDT, CDR2 YNNKEL (reference sequence). The CDR3 here is CASSQVQGATNYGYTF. The CDR3, as DNA: TGTGCCAGCAGCCAAGTGCAGGGGGCCACTAACTATGGCTACACCTTC.

DNA of the CDR3: TGTGCCAGCAGCCATCGCAGGACCGGAGGTGGAAACACCATATATTTT. Protein: CASSHRRTGGGNTIYF. V is TRBV14 and J is TRBJ1-3; no definite D call. The CDR3 extends over 16 amino acids. The V gene lost 3 bases and the J gene lost 3 bases, with 15 bases spanning the gap. Germline CDR1 and CDR2: SGHDN and FVKESK.

The rearrangement joins TRBV7-9 to TRBJ1-1; 8 nucleotides match TRBD1. The CDR3 length is 15 residues. J was trimmed by 2 bases and V by 5 bases; bases with no gene match: 7. Germline CDR1 SEHNR, CDR2 FQNEAQ (reference sequence). In DNA, the CDR3 is TGTGCCAGCAGCATTTACAGGGGGGCAAACACTGAAGCTTTCTTT. It encodes CASSIYRGANTEAFF. Full variable domain (rest looked up from reference TRBV7-9 and TRBJ1-1): DTGVSQNPRHKITKRGQNVTFRCDPISEHNRLYWYRQTLGQGPEFLTYFQNEAQLEKSRLLSDRFSAERPKGSFSTLEIQRTEQGDSAMYLCASSIYRGANTEAFFGQGTRLTVV.

V gene TRBV4-1 combines with J gene TRBJ2-3; 7 nucleotides agree with TRBD1. This CDR3 comprises 15 residues. Looked up from germline, CDR1 is MGHRA and CDR2 is YSYEKL. J lost 3 bases, V lost 3 bases, and 6 bases had no gene match. The CDR3 region has the DNA TGCGCCAGCAGCCACATGACAGGGCCAACAGATACGCAGTATTTT. It translates to CASSHMTGPTDTQYF.

This chain joins TRBV18 and TRBJ1-5; D is unclear. The CDR3 spans 16 residues. The V gene lost 3 bases and the J gene lost 7 bases, with 19 bases spanning the gap. Germline assignment: CDR1 KGHSH and CDR2 LQKENI. Written as DNA, the CDR3 is TGTGCCAGCTCACCCCTAAGGGCCGAGGGTGGGCAGCCCCAGCATTTT. It yields the protein CASSPLRAEGGQPQHF.

The chain recombines TRBV9 with TRBJ2-5, with D possibly being TRBD1 (7 bases). This CDR3 contains 17 residues. The germline V gene has CDR1 SGDLS and CDR2 YYNGEE. Between the trimmed V and J ends, which lost 0 bases and 4 bases, there was a span of 19 bases. The CDR3 nucleotides read TGTGCCAGCAGCGTAGGAGGAGGGGGCGCGTTTCCAGAGACCCAGTACTTC. Encoded protein: CASSVGGGGAFPETQYF.

The chain combines TRBV6-5 with TRBJ1-3; TRBD1 matches 9 bases. CDR3 size: 15 residues. Per germline, CDR1 MNHEY and CDR2 SVGAGI. J gave up 9 bases and V 6 bases, and 12 bases lay outside the gene matches. In DNA form, the CDR3 reads TGTGCCAGCAGCCTACCTACCAACAGGGGGCGCACCATATATTTT. Amino acid sequence: CASSLPTNRGRTIYF.

V gene TRBV3-1 (or the pseudogene TRBV3-2) combines with J gene TRBJ2-2; D uncertain. The CDR3 is 17 residues long. Germline V gene data show CDR1 as LGHDT and CDR2 as YNNKEL (reference sequence). Trimming cost V 0 bases and J 2 bases, with 13 bases left between them. This CDR3 reads CASSQDPVPPNTGELFF. The DNA for the CDR3 is TGTGCCAGCAGCCAAGATCCGGTCCCCCCAAACACCGGGGAGCTGTTTTTT.

V and J are TRBV7-2 and TRBJ2-5; D is possibly TRBD2 (5 bases). Trimming pared 5 bases from V and 5 bases from J, leaving 24 bases between. The CDR3 consists of 17 residues. Germline V gene sequence: CDR1 SGHTA, CDR2 FQGNSA. CDR3 region: CASSLLLSEAVGETQYF. For the CDR3, the DNA is TGTGCCAGCAGCCTATTATTATCGGAGGCCGTCGGGGAGACCCAGTACTTC.

The V gene is TRBV4-1, the J gene TRBJ1-6; 11 bases are shared with TRBD1. This CDR3 region has 16 residues. In germline, CDR1 is MGHRA, CDR2 YSYEKL. V trimming: 0 bases; J trimming: 9 bases; junction bases outside the gene matches: 4. The CDR3, as DNA: TGCGCCAGCAGCCAAGATGGGGGACAGGGGGGTTCACCCCTCCACTTT. This gives the protein CASSQDGGQGGSPLHF.

This clone was found once. This chain connects TRBV7-6 to TRBJ2-3, with D possibly matching TRBD2 (5 bases). V gave up 5 bases and J gave up 9 bases, with 12 bases separating them. This CDR3 is built from 12 residues. Germline lookup yields CDR1 SGHVS and CDR2 FNYEAQ. The DNA of the CDR3 is TGTGCCAGCAGCGACTACCGGGAAACGCAGTATTTT. Residues: CASSDYRETQYF.

The J gene is TRBJ2-1, the V gene TRBV20-1; TRBD2 might be the D (5 bases). Germline V gene sequence: CDR1 DFQATT, CDR2 SNEGSKA (reference sequence). The CDR3 extends over 11 amino acids. Trimming took off 7 bases at V and 7 bases at J, with 11 bases between the two ends. CDR3 nucleotides: TGCAGTGGTTGGACTGGGAATGAGCAGTTCTTC. This sequence encodes CSGWTGNEQFF.

The chain carries TRBV25-1 and TRBJ1-1; D remains unclear. The CDR3 has 12 amino acids. Trimming removed 7 bases from V and 0 bases from J, with 6 bases in between. The germline gives CDR1 MGHDK, CDR2 SYGVNS. CDR3 sequence reads: CASTSMNTEAFF. CDR3 sequence (DNA): TGTGCCAGCACATCCATGAACACTGAAGCTTTCTTT.

This chain links TRBV6-5 with TRBJ1-2; no reliable D call. V gave up 3 bases and J gave up 4 bases, with 12 bases separating them. This CDR3 has 14 amino acids. The germline V gene has CDR1 MNHEY and CDR2 SVGAGI. CDR3 residues: CASSYAGLVYGYTF. CDR3 DNA sequence: TGTGCCAGCAGTTATGCGGGGTTGGTCTATGGCTACACCTTC.

The chain employs TRBV2 and TRBJ1-2; TRBD1 aligns across 10 bases. The CDR3 spans 13 residues. Germline V gene data show CDR1 as SNHLY and CDR2 as FYNNEI. V shed 6 bases, J shed 8 bases, and the junction held 6 bases outside the gene matches. This CDR3 reads CASRGDRGQGYTF. CDR3 nucleotide sequence: TGTGCCAGCAGGGGAGACAGGGGGCAAGGCTACACCTTC.

This chain joins TRBV29-1 and TRBJ1-1; TRBD1 is a possible D gene (5 bases). The CDR3 extends over 12 amino acids. Trimming removed 6 bases from V and 1 base from J, with 9 bases in between. Germline lookup yields CDR1 SQVTM and CDR2 ANQGSEA. The chain's CDR3 is CSVETENTEAFF. In DNA form, the CDR3 reads TGCAGCGTAGAGACAGAGAACACTGAAGCTTTCTTT. Together with reference TRBV29-1 and TRBJ1-1, the CDR3 gives the full variable domain: SAVISQKPSRDICQRGTSLTIQCQVDSQVTMMFWYRQQPGQSLTLIATANQGSEATYESGFVIDKFPISRPNLTFSTLTVSNMSPEDSSIYLCSVETENTEAFFGQGTRLTVV.

This chain joins TRBV7-9 and TRBJ1-4; a weak D match, TRBD1 (5 bases). Germline V gene sequence: CDR1 SEHNR, CDR2 FQNEAQ (reference sequence). The CDR3 is 15 amino acids. V gave up 5 bases and J gave up 5 bases, with 15 bases separating them. CDR3: CASSHLRDSNEKLFF. Here the CDR3 DNA reads TGTGCCAGCAGCCACCTCCGGGACTCCAATGAAAAACTGTTTTTT.

This rearrangement joins TRBV7-9 to TRBJ2-7; D uncertain. The V end lost 5 bases, the J end lost 1 base, and 15 bases lay between the germline ends. Per germline, CDR1 SEHNR and CDR2 FQNEAQ (reference sequence). The CDR3 has 15 amino acids. CDR3 residues: CASSRTGSGSYEQYF. DNA of the CDR3: TGTGCCAGCAGCCGTACGGGTTCCGGTTCCTACGAGCAGTACTTC.

V gene TRBV7-2 combines with J gene TRBJ1-2; D gene uncertain. Germline lookup yields CDR1 SGHTA and CDR2 FQGNSA. There are 14 residues in the CDR3. V shed 5 bases and J shed 5 bases, with 15 bases lying between them. CDR3 DNA: TGTGCCAGCAGCCAGGCCCAGTCCCGTTATGGCTACACCTTC. The encoded protein is CASSQAQSRYGYTF.

V and J are TRBV10-2 and TRBJ2-3, with 9 bases identical to TRBD2. Per germline, CDR1 WSHSY and CDR2 SAAADI. The CDR3 loop spans 17 amino acids. Trimming removed 6 bases from V and 1 base from J; junction bases left unmatched: 11. Here the CDR3 reads CASRPSWRGGRTDTQYF. CDR3 coding DNA: TGCGCCAGCAGGCCCTCCTGGCGGGGGGGACGCACAGATACGCAGTATTTT.

The chain employs TRBV7-8 and TRBJ1-6; perhaps TRBD1 as D (6 bases). Trimming left V 5 bases short and J 10 bases short, with 15 bases between. The CDR3 contains 14 residues. Looked up from germline, CDR1 is SGHVS and CDR2 is FQNEAQ. CDR3 DNA sequence: TGTGCCAGCAGCCCCAGGGGTTTGGGATCACCCCTCCACTTT. It codes for CASSPRGLGSPLHF.

The chain uses TRBV11-3 and TRBJ2-7, with 9 bases identical to TRBD1. Germline V CDR1 and CDR2: SGHNT, YENEEA. V was clipped by 1 base and J by 3 bases; unmatched bases: 4. There are 15 residues in the CDR3. The DNA for the CDR3 is TGTGCCAGCAGCTTAGGTCCGGACAGGGGCTACGAGCAGTACTTC. Amino acids: CASSLGPDRGYEQYF.

The chain uses TRBV7-8 and TRBJ1-4; no clear D gene. Per germline, CDR1 SGHVS and CDR2 FQNEAQ. The CDR3 runs 12 residues. The V end lost 5 bases, the J end lost 8 bases, and 9 bases lay between the germline ends. CDR3 residues: CASSLIAEKLFF. The DNA of the CDR3 is TGTGCCAGCAGCCTGATAGCCGAAAAACTGTTTTTT.